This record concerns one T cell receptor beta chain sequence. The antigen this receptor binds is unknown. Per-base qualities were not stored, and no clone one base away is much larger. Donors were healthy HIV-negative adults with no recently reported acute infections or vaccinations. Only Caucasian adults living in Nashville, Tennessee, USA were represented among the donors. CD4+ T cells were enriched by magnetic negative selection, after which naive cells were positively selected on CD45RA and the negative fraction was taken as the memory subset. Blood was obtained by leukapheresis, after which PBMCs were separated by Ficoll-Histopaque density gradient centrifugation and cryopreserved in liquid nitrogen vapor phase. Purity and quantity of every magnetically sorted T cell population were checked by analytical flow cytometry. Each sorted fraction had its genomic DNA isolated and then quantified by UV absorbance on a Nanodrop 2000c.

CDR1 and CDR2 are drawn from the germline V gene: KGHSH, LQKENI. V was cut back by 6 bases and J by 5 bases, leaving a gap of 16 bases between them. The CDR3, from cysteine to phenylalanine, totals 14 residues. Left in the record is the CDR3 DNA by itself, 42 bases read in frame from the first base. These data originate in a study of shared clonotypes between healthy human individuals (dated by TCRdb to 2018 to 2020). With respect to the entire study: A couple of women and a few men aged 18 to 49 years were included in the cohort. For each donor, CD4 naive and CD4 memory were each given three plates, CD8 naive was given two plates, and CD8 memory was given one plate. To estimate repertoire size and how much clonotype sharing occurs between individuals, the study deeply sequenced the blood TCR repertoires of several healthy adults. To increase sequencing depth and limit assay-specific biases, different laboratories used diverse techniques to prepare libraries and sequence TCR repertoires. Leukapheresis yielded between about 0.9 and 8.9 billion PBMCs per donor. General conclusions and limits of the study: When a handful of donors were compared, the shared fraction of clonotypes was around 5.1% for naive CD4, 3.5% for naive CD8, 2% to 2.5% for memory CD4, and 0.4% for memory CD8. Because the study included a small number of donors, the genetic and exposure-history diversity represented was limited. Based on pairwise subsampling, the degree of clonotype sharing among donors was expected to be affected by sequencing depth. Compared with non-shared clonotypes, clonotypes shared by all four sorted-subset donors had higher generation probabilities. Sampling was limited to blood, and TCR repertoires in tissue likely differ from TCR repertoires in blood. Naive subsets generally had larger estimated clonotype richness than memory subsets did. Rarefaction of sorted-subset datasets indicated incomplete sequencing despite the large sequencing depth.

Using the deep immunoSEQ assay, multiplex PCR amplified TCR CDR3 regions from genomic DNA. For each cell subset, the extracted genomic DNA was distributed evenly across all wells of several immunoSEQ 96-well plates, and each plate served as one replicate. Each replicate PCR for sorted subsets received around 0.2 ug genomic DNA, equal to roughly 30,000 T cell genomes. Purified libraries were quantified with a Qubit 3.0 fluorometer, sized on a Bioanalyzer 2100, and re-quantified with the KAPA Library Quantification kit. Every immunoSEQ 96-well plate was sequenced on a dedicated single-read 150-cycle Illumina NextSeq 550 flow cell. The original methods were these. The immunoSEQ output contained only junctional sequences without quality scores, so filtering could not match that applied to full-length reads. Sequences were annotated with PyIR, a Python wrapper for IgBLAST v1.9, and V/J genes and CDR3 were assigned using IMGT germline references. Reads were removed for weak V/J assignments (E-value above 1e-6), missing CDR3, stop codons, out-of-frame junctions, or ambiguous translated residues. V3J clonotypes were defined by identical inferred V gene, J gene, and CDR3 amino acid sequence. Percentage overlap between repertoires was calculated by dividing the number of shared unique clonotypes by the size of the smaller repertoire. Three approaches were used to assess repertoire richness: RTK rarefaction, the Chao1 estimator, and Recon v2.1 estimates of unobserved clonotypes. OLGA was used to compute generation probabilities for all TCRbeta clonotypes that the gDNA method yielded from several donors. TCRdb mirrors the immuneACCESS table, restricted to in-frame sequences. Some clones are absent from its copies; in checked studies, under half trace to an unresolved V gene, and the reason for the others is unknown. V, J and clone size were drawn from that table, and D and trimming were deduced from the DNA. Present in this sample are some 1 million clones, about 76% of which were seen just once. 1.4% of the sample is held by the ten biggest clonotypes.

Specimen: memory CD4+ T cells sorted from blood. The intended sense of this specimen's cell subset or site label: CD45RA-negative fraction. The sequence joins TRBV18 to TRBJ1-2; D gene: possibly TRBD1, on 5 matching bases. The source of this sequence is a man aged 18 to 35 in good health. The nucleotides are TGTGCCAGCTCGAATAATGGGGGAGGTTATGGCTACACCTTC. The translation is CASSNNGGGYGYTF.